In this sample, the clone carrying this TCR beta chain turned up many times. Its target is unknown. The sample originates from a study of early T cells in non-severe SARS-CoV-2 infection. Study in general: The sequenced material was bulk RNA from unsorted whole blood, and its chains were unpaired. The study's findings and limits: Sequences matched to VDJdb favored anti-spike CD8 responses, while private and CD4 specificities were missed.

Attached unique molecular identifiers marked individual cDNA molecules. TCRdb processed the 5' RACE reads anew with MiXCR; each CDR3 protein has one entry. Of roughly 52,000 distinct CDR3 sequences listed, 6.6% are singletons. Trimming removed 0 bases from V and 1 base from J, with 7 bases in between. CDR3 length equals 14 residues. Germline CDR1 reads SGHKS; CDR2 reads YYEKEE (reference sequence). The chain uses TRBV5-5 and TRBJ2-5, with no clear D. The material sequenced was whole blood, taken at baseline. The clonotype originates from an adult who was a healthcare worker with PCR-confirmed SARS-CoV-2 infection or an uninfected control (not recorded which). CDR3 sequence reads: CASSLENSQETQYF. As DNA, the CDR3 is TGTGCCAGCAGCTTGGAGAACAGCCAAGAGACCCAGTACTTC.